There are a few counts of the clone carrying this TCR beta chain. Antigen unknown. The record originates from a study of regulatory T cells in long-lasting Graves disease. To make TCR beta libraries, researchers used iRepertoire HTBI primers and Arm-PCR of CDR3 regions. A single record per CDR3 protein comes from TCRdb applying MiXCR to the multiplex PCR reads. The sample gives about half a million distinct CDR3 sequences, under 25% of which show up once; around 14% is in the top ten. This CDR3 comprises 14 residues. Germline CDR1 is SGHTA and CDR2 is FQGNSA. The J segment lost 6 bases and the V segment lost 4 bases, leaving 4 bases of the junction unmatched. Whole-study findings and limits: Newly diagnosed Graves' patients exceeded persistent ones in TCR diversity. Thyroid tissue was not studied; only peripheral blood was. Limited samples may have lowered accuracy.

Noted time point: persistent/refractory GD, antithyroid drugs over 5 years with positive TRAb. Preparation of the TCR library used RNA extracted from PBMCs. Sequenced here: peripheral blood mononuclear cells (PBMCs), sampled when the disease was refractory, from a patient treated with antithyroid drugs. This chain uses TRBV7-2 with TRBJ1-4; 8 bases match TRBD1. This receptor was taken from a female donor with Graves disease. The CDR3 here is CASSSGQADEKLFF. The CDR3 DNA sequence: TGTGCCAGCAGCTCGGGACAGGCCGATGAAAAACTGTTTTTT.